This entry is about one T cell receptor beta chain. Its matching antigen is unknown. The data belong to a study of post-analysis software for immune sequencing data. Study-wide points: Multiple sclerosis patients showed significantly lower normalized Chao1 diversity than controls did. F measure grouped same-batch samples tightly together. Patients used five TRBV segments, including TRBV5-6, TRBV5-1 and TRBV20-1, more often than controls.

TCR beta cDNA libraries had unique molecular identifiers. Between about 1 and 11 million T cells gave rise to about 450,000 cDNA molecules. TCRdb reprocessed the PCR reads with MiXCR, giving one entry per CDR3 protein. The table includes hundreds of thousands of distinct CDR3 sequences, 30% to 45% detected once. Germline V CDR1 and CDR2: LGHNA, YSLEER. This CDR3 has 15 residues. The V end lost 5 bases, the J end lost 0 bases, and 13 bases lay between the germline ends. The chain employs TRBV4-3 and TRBJ1-1, with a possible D match to TRBD1 (5 bases). Sequenced sample: blood. This clonotype was obtained from a girl aged 10 to 17 with multiple sclerosis. CDR3 nucleotides: TGCGCCAGCAGCTTGTTGGGACGGGTGAACACTGAAGCTTTCTTT. Translated: CASSLLGRVNTEAFF.